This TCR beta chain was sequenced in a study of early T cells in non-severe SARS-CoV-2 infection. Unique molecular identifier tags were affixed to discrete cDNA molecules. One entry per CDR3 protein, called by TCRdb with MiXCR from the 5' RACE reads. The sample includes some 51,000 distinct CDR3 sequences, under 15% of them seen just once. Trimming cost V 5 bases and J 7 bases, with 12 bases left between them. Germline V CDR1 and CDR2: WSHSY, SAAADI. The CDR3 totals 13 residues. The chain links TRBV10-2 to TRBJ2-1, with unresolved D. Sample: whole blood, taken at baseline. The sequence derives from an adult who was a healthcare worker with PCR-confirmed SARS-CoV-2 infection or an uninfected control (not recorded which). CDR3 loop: CASSPVRSNEQFF. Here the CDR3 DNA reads TGCGCCAGCAGTCCTGTGAGATCGAATGAGCAGTTCTTC.